The TCR beta chain described here comes from a study of blood T cell repertoires in COVID-19. Overall study: The cDNA or gDNA used as material had been derived from T cells, B-cell-depleted T cells, or PBMCs.

The protocol was immunoSEQ multiplex PCR, while the TCRdb copy is restricted to in-frame clones and leaves out a portion. The table shows 75,000 to 95,000 clones, with 79% occurring only once. Germline lookup yields CDR1 LNHDA and CDR2 SQIVND (reference sequence). This CDR3 is built from 15 residues. V was pared by 3 bases and J by 0 bases, with 11 bases between. Sequencing was done on a sample of peripheral blood. This TCR derives from a woman of 80 years or more with active or convalescent COVID-19. The chain joins TRBV19 to TRBJ1-1; D is unresolved. The DNA for the CDR3 is TGTGCCAGTAGTATCCGAGGGTATTTGAACACTGAAGCTTTCTTT. Translation gives CASSIRGYLNTEAFF.